The T cell receptor beta chain under discussion was sequenced for a study of shared clonotypes between healthy human individuals. CDR3 length equals 14 residues. Per germline, CDR1 LNHDA and CDR2 SQIVND (reference sequence). Losses at the gene ends were 6 bases for V and 3 bases for J; bases not matched to a gene: 5. Original data processing: As immunoSEQ supplied junction-only sequences (without quality scores), filtering differed. Clones were read by immunoSEQ multiplex PCR, and TCRdb kept only the in-frame ones, dropping some. V, J and clone size derive from that table, while D and trimming were established from the DNA sequence. The sample yields some 1.5 million clones, approximately 98% seen once. This clone came up once.

The chain has TRBV19 and TRBJ1-2; 9 bases are a match to TRBD1. The sequence was collected from a man aged 25-40 years in good health. The sequencing input was naive CD4+ T cells sorted from blood. Sample subset: CD45RA+ positively selected. CDR3 loop: CASSRTGEDYGYTF. The CDR3 bases are TGTGCCAGTAGCCGGACAGGGGAGGACTATGGCTACACCTTC. The full variable domain, in which reference TRBV19 and TRBJ1-2 provide the parts outside the CDR3, is DGGITQSPKYLFRKEGQNVTLSCEQNLNHDAMYWYRQDPGQGLRLIYYSQIVNDFQKGDIAEGYSVSREKKESFPLTVTSAQKNPTAFYLCASSRTGEDYGYTFGSGTRLTVV.